These 16 T cell receptor beta chains were all obtained from the same sample, sequenced in a study of immune evolution from preneoplasia to lung adenocarcinoma. Assay: immunoSEQ multiplex PCR; the TCRdb copy retains only in-frame clones and omits some. The table records 8,000 to 8,500 clones, approximately 83% of them present only once. Specimen: FFPE invasive lung adenocarcinoma tissue. The receptor set was obtained from a person aged 50-70 years with lung adenocarcinoma.

J is TRBJ2-1 and V is TRBV14; 7 bases agree with TRBD2. V shed 2 bases and J 8 bases; nucleotides not matched to a gene: 6. The germline CDR1 and CDR2 sequences are SGHDN and FVKESK. The CDR3 is 14 residues long. CDR3 bases: TGTGCCAGCAGCCAAAAAGGGAGGGGTGATGAGCAGTTCTTC. Translation: CASSQKGRGDEQFF.

The chain has TRBV18 and TRBJ1-5; 8 bases are shared with TRBD1. There are 15 residues in the CDR3. CDR1 is KGHSH, CDR2 LQKENI, per germline. V shed 3 bases and J 6 bases; nucleotides not matched to a gene: 7. Here the CDR3 DNA reads TGTGCCAGCTCACCGCAGGGGGCGGAAGGTCAGCCCCAGCATTTT. It is translated as CASSPQGAEGQPQHF.

The chain is built from TRBV5-1 and TRBJ2-3; 9 positions match TRBD2. Germline loops: CDR1 SGHRS, CDR2 YFSETQ. This CDR3 is built from 16 residues. The V and J ends lost 3 bases and 1 base, in that order; junction bases with no gene match: 6. The CDR3 nucleotides are TGCGCCAGCAGCTCCAAACTAGCGGGCCGCACAGATACGCAGTATTTT. Translation: CASSSKLAGRTDTQYF.

The chain recombines TRBV6-5 with TRBJ2-7, with 7 positions matching TRBD1. CDR3 size: 15 residues. V was pared by 0 bases and J by 4 bases, with 6 bases of the junction left unmatched. Germline CDR1 MNHEY, CDR2 SVGAGI. In nucleotides, the CDR3 is TGTGCCAGCAGTTACTCGGGATACAGGGGATACGAGCAGTACTTC. Encoded protein: CASSYSGYRGYEQYF.

V and J are TRBV27 and TRBJ2-7; 8 positions agree with TRBD1. This CDR3 is built from 17 residues. CDR1 is MNHEY and CDR2 is SMNVEV in the germline V gene (reference sequence). The V gene end was trimmed by 5 bases and the J gene end by 4 bases; junction bases not matched to a gene: 16. CDR3 bases: TGTGCCAGCAGTACAATCCACGGACAGGGAGTGGCGTACGAGCAGTACTTC. This encodes CASSTIHGQGVAYEQYF.

Note on this clone: The identical CDR3 is also encoded by other nucleotide sequences in the sample. The gene calls are TRBV25-1 and TRBJ2-7; 9 bases fit TRBD2. From germline, CDR1 is MGHDK and CDR2 SYGVNS. The length of the CDR3 is 14 residues. V shed 1 base, J shed 7 bases, and the junction held 5 bases outside the gene matches. The CDR3: CASSESPTSGEQYF. CDR3 coding DNA: TGTGCCAGCAGTGAATCCCCGACTAGCGGTGAGCAGTACTTC.

The J gene is TRBJ2-3, the V gene TRBV18; a weak D match, TRBD1 (5 bases). V lost 0 bases and J lost 1, with 14 bases in between. Germline CDR1 and CDR2: KGHSH and LQKENI. CDR3 size: 17 residues. The CDR3 is CASSPPGRQLGTDTQYF. The CDR3 nucleotides read TGTGCCAGCTCACCACCCGGCCGACAGTTAGGCACAGATACGCAGTATTTT.

The J gene is TRBJ2-7, the V gene TRBV9, with 11 bases fitting TRBD1. With V trimmed by 4 bases and J by 5 bases, 8 bases remained unmatched. The germline gives CDR1 SGDLS, CDR2 YYNGEE. This CDR3 comprises 15 residues. The CDR3 loop is CASSFGTGGANEQYF. DNA for the CDR3: TGTGCCAGCAGCTTTGGGACAGGGGGGGCCAACGAGCAGTACTTC.

This clone was observed a handful of times. This chain uses TRBV28 with TRBJ1-2; tentatively, D is TRBD1 (5 bases). Trimming removed 7 bases from V and 3 bases from J, with 15 bases in between. Germline lookup yields CDR1 MDHEN and CDR2 SYDVKM. The CDR3 is 14 amino acids. Here the CDR3 reads CASTLIGADYGYTF. CDR3 in DNA: TGTGCCAGCACCTTGATAGGGGCGGACTATGGCTACACCTTC.

This chain joins TRBV28 and TRBJ2-1, with TRBD2 matching over 7 bases. Trimming took 6 bases from V and 7 from J; bases not matched to a gene: 12. Per the germline V gene, CDR1 is MDHEN and CDR2 is SYDVKM. The CDR3 has 15 residues. CDR3 residues: CASRGVAGGRNEQFF. As DNA, the CDR3 is TGTGCCAGCAGGGGGGTAGCGGGCGGGAGAAATGAGCAGTTCTTC.

This chain links TRBV7-9 with TRBJ2-7; D uncertain. CDR3 length: 13 residues. Looked up from germline, CDR1 is SEHNR and CDR2 is FQNEAQ (reference sequence). The V end was cut by 1 base, the J end by 6 bases, with 10 bases between. DNA of the CDR3: TGTGCCAGCAGCTTAGGGCTTCCTGGCGAGCAGTACTTC. As protein: CASSLGLPGEQYF.

This chain uses TRBV6-5 with TRBJ2-2; no clear D gene. This CDR3 region has 13 residues. Between the trimmed V and J ends, which lost 2 bases and 2 bases, there was a span of 3 bases. The germline V gene encodes CDR1 MNHEY and CDR2 SVGAGI. The CDR3 bases are TGTGCCAGCAGTTACGTTAACACCGGGGAGCTGTTTTTT. Protein product: CASSYVNTGELFF.

This clone was observed a few times. CDR3 protein: CASRPTAQDGDEQFF. The CDR3 bases are TGTGCCAGCAGACCGACAGCCCAAGACGGCGATGAGCAGTTCTTC. The gene calls are TRBV2 and TRBJ2-1; D is possibly TRBD1 (5 bases). V lost 6 bases to trimming and J lost 8 bases, with 20 bases between them. This CDR3 is built from 15 residues. Germline-derived CDR1 and CDR2 are SNHLY and FYNNEI.

The rearrangement joins TRBV4-1 to TRBJ2-5; no clear D gene. Germline V CDR1 and CDR2: MGHRA, YSYEKL. The CDR3 runs 13 residues. V shed 3 bases and J shed 5 bases, with 10 bases lying between them. The CDR3 sequence: CASSQIGWETQYF. CDR3 DNA: TGCGCCAGCAGCCAGATAGGATGGGAGACCCAGTACTTC.

V usage is TRBV7-9 and J usage is TRBJ1-5; D is possibly TRBD1 (6 bases). Germline values: CDR1 SEHNR, CDR2 FQNEAQ (reference sequence). This CDR3 has 14 residues. Trimming shortened V by 5 bases and J by 5 bases, and 13 bases separated the two germline ends. This chain's CDR3 is CASSLQGRDQPQHF. CDR3 DNA: TGTGCCAGCAGCCTCCAGGGGAGAGATCAGCCCCAGCATTTT.

V gene TRBV19 combines with J gene TRBJ2-1; 8 bases align to TRBD1. Germline V CDR1 and CDR2: LNHDA, SQIVND (reference sequence). The CDR3 totals 16 residues. V lost 4 bases, J lost 4 bases, and 9 bases stayed unmatched. The CDR3 is CASSKAGGRRYNEQFF. The CDR3 nucleotides read TGTGCCAGTAGTAAAGCAGGGGGCAGGCGGTACAATGAGCAGTTCTTC. Filled out from reference TRBV19 and TRBJ2-1, the complete variable domain reads DGGITQSPKYLFRKEGQNVTLSCEQNLNHDAMYWYRQDPGQGLRLIYYSQIVNDFQKGDIAEGYSVSREKKESFPLTVTSAQKNPTAFYLCASSKAGGRRYNEQFFGPGTRLTVL.